The 20 T cell receptor beta chains in this list originate from one sample, sequenced in a study of T cell repertoires in cytomegalovirus infection (dated by TCRdb to about 2019). The sequencing machine was an Illumina HiSeq 1500. The public reads were reanalyzed by TCRdb: fastp trimming at Q25, MiXCR alignment, in-frame beta chains only. Each entry is one CDR3 protein sequence, shown with its most common DNA and genes. The sample data list about 460,000 distinct CDR3 sequences, and approximately 10% of these were observed just once. About 9.4% of the sample is held by the ten biggest clonotypes. The sequenced sample was PBMCs. All receptors derive from a human donor in good health (CMV status not recorded). Some clones in this sample may be carry-over from other donors' samples.

This chain connects TRBV5-6 to TRBJ2-1; D could derive from TRBD1 or TRBD2 (5 bases each). Deletions cut 4 bases from V and 3 bases from J, with 17 bases between. Germline CDR1 and CDR2: SGHDT and YYEEEE. The CDR3 spans 16 residues. In nucleotides, the CDR3 is TGTGCCAGCAGCCCGTCCCTGAGGGGCTACTACAATGAGCAGTTCTTC. Protein product: CASSPSLRGYYNEQFF. Looking up the rest from reference TRBV5-6 and TRBJ2-1 gives the full variable domain: DAGVTQSPTHLIKTRGQQVTLRCSPKSGHDTVSWYQQALGQGPQFIFQYYEEEERQRGNFPDRFSGHQFPNYSSELNVNALLLGDSALYLCASSPSLRGYYNEQFFGPGTRLTVL.

This clonotype was found many times. The germline gene is not matched at one end of the junction; a read error may be the cause. The rearrangement uses TRBV6-2 or TRBV6-3 and TRBJ2-7, with TRBD2 identical over 10 bases. Germline V gene lookup returns CDR1 MNHEY and CDR2 SVGEGT. CDR3 length: 12 amino acids. CDR3 sequence reads: CASSYTSGISFF. In nucleotides, the CDR3 is TGTGCCAGCAGTTACACTAGCGGGATATCCTTCTTC.

This clonotype showed up many times. V is TRBV12-5 and J is TRBJ2-2; D is uncertain. V lost 5 bases and J lost 6, with 7 bases in between. The CDR3 contains 12 residues. Germline V gives CDR1 LGHNT, CDR2 FRNRAP. CDR3 nucleotides: TGTGCTAGTGGTCTTTCCCCCGGGGAGCTGTTTTTT. Translated, it gives CASGLSPGELFF.

This clonotype was observed once. The chain combines TRBV20-1 with TRBJ2-7; 7 bases line up with TRBD1. After removal of 7 bases from V and 5 bases from J, the junction contained 11 bases not matched to a gene. CDR1 is DFQATT, CDR2 SNEGSKA, per germline (reference sequence). The CDR3 loop spans 13 amino acids. CDR3 DNA: TGCAGTGGGCGACAGGGAAACAGGAACGAGCAGTACTTC. Its translation is CSGRQGNRNEQYF.

This clonotype was counted ten times or more. This chain uses TRBV5-6 with TRBJ2-7; a weak D match, TRBD2 (7 bases). CDR3 length equals 13 residues. The germline gives CDR1 SGHDT, CDR2 YYEEEE. V lost 7 bases and J 3 bases, leaving 14 bases between the germline ends. CDR3 in DNA: TGTGCCAGCGTCAGAGGGGGGGTCTACGAGCAGTACTTC. Amino acids: CASVRGGVYEQYF.

The chain joins TRBV7-9 to TRBJ2-5; 9 bases line up with TRBD2. J gave up 9 bases and V 1 base, and 6 bases lay outside the gene matches. CDR3 length equals 14 residues. Germline CDR1 reads SEHNR; CDR2 reads FQNEAQ (reference sequence). CDR3 DNA: TGTGCCAGCAGCTTAGGTGGCGGGAGGGCCTCCCAGTACTTC. It yields the protein CASSLGGGRASQYF.

About this clonotype itself: This may come from a read error, since a much larger clone is one base off. The V gene is TRBV6-6, the J gene TRBJ1-6, with D unresolved. V lost 5 bases and J 11 bases, leaving 16 bases between the germline ends. The germline gives CDR1 MNHNY, CDR2 SVGAGI (reference sequence). The CDR3 length is 14 residues. CDR3 nucleotide sequence: TGTGCCAGCAGTCAAGACTTGGTCGGGACACCCCTCCACTTT. It codes for CASSQDLVGTPLHF.

This clonotype was detected a few times. J is TRBJ2-1 and V is TRBV18; 7 nucleotides align to TRBD2. The CDR3 is 16 amino acids. Trimming took 0 bases from V and 2 from J; bases not matched to a gene: 4. Germline V CDR1 and CDR2: KGHSH, LQKENI. This CDR3 is CASSPPNLAAYNEQFF. CDR3 sequence (DNA): TGTGCCAGCTCACCACCGAATCTAGCGGCCTACAATGAGCAGTTCTTC.

This clonotype was recorded many times. The J gene is TRBJ2-6, the V gene TRBV11-2; D gene unclear. The CDR3 contains 16 residues. From germline, CDR1 is SGHAT and CDR2 FQNNGV. Trimming took off 1 base at V and 3 bases at J, with 10 bases between the two ends. The CDR3 nucleotides read TGTGCCAGCAGCTTAGCTAAGGGTGATGGGGCCAACGTCCTGACTTTC. It encodes CASSLAKGDGANVLTF.

In this sample, this clonotype turned up many times. The chain couples TRBV27 to TRBJ2-1; perhaps TRBD2 as D (6 bases). CDR3 length: 16 residues. V shed 5 bases and J shed 7 bases, with 21 bases lying between them. CDR1 and CDR2 from the germline V gene are MNHEY and SMNVEV (reference sequence). CDR3: CASSPLLAGHANEQFF. The CDR3 DNA reads TGTGCCAGCAGTCCCCTGCTCGCGGGGCATGCAAATGAGCAGTTCTTC.

The sample holds many counts of this clonotype. V gene TRBV19 combines with J gene TRBJ2-5; weak D call: TRBD2 (5 bases). CDR3 size: 16 residues. Trimming cost V 8 bases and J 2 bases, with 21 bases left between them. Germline values: CDR1 LNHDA, CDR2 SQIVND (reference sequence). CDR3 DNA sequence: TGTGCCAGTGGCGAGCGCCATAGGTGGGAGCAAGAGACCCAGTACTTC. Amino acids: CASGERHRWEQETQYF.

This clonotype was observed at least ten times. The chain links TRBV6-1 to TRBJ1-5; TRBD1 is a possible D gene (6 bases). Trimming removed 5 bases from V and 0 bases from J, with 11 bases in between. Germline CDR1 is MNHNS and CDR2 is SASEGT. The CDR3 is 15 residues long. The CDR3 bases are TGTGCCAGCAGTCTTGGGACAACTAGCAATCAGCCCCAGCATTTT. Translating gives CASSLGTTSNQPQHF.

At least ten counts were recorded for this clonotype. The chain employs TRBV7-8 and TRBJ2-1, with 7 bases identical to TRBD1. Germline-derived CDR1 and CDR2 are SGHVS and FQNEAQ. The length of the CDR3 is 14 residues. V dropped 5 bases and J dropped 3; count of bases not matched to a gene: 4. The CDR3 protein is CASSLQGVYNEQFF. In nucleotides, the CDR3 is TGTGCCAGCAGCCTCCAGGGGGTCTACAATGAGCAGTTCTTC.

This clonotype was counted only a few times. The rearrangement links TRBV11-1 to TRBJ2-1, with 14 bases matching TRBD2. Germline V gives CDR1 SGHAT, CDR2 FQDESV (reference sequence). V was clipped by 4 bases and J by 9 bases; unmatched bases: 2. The length of the CDR3 is 14 residues. The DNA for the CDR3 is TGTGCCAGCAGCTCCGGGACTAGCGGGAGTGAGCAGTTCTTC. Its protein is CASSSGTSGSEQFF.

This chain joins TRBV5-1 and TRBJ2-1, with 11 bases fitting TRBD2. This CDR3 spans 17 amino acids. Germline V gene sequence: CDR1 SGHRS, CDR2 YFSETQ. Unmatched junction bases numbered 4, after V lost 0 bases and J lost 2 bases. The CDR3, as DNA: TGCGCCAGCAGCTTGGGAATTAGCGGGAGGGCCTACAATGAGCAGTTCTTC. It translates to CASSLGISGRAYNEQFF.

There are a few counts of this clonotype. The rearrangement links TRBV30 to TRBJ1-5; D perhaps matches TRBD1 (5 bases). CDR1 is GTSNPN, CDR2 SVGIG, per germline (reference sequence). The CDR3 loop spans 12 amino acids. V lost 4 bases and J 7 bases, leaving 11 bases between the germline ends. The CDR3 loop reads CAWKKGPQPQHF. The CDR3 nucleotides are TGTGCCTGGAAAAAGGGGCCACAGCCCCAGCATTTT.

In its sample, this clonotype was seen many times. This rearrangement joins TRBV5-1 to TRBJ2-7; 7 bases fit TRBD1. Germline V gene data show CDR1 as SGHRS and CDR2 as YFSETQ. This CDR3 is built from 14 residues. V lost 4 bases, J lost 7 bases, and 11 bases stayed unmatched. DNA for the CDR3: TGCGCCAGCAGCCTCGACAGGGCAGGTAGGGAGCAGTACTTC. This codes for CASSLDRAGREQYF.

This clonotype turned up a few times. The rearrangement links TRBV19 to TRBJ2-5; D is unclear. CDR3 length: 13 amino acids. V lost 1 base and J lost 5, with 8 bases in between. Germline values: CDR1 LNHDA, CDR2 SQIVND (reference sequence). The CDR3 sequence is CASSIGPQETQYF. The CDR3 nucleotides are TGTGCCAGTAGTATAGGGCCACAGGAGACCCAGTACTTC.

This chain links TRBV28 with TRBJ2-7; the match to TRBD2 covers 8 bases. Trimming took 3 bases from V and 7 from J; bases not matched to a gene: 5. Germline V CDR1 and CDR2: MDHEN, SYDVKM. The CDR3 loop spans 13 amino acids. The CDR3 DNA is TGTGCCAGCAGTTTCTCGGGAGGGGGTGAGCAGTACTTC. Its protein product is CASSFSGGGEQYF.

This clonotype was observed a handful of times. This rearrangement joins TRBV20-1 to TRBJ2-2; TRBD1 matches 12 bases. V gave up 0 bases and J gave up 5 bases; unmatched junction bases: 10. Germline CDR1 is DFQATT and CDR2 is SNEGSKA (reference sequence). The length of the CDR3 is 18 residues. The CDR3 loop is CSARDSEGTGGATGELFF. The CDR3 bases are TGCAGTGCTAGAGACTCCGAGGGGACAGGGGGCGCGACCGGGGAGCTGTTTTTT.